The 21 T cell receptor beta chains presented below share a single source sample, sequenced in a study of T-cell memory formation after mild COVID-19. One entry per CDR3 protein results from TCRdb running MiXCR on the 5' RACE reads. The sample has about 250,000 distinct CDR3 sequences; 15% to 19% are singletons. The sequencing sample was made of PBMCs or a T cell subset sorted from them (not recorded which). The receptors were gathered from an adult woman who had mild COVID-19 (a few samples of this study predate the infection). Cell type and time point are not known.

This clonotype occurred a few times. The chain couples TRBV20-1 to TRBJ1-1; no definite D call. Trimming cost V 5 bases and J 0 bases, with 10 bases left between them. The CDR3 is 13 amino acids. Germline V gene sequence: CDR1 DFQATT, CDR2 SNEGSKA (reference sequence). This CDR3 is CSAGGLMNTEAFF. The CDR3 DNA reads TGCAGTGCTGGCGGGCTTATGAACACTGAAGCTTTCTTT.

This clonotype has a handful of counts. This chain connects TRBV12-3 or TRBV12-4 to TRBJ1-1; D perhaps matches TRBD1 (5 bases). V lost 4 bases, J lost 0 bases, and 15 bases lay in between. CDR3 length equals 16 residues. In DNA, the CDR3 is TGTGCCAGCAGTTATGGGGGATCCATTATGAACACTGAAGCTTTCTTT. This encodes CASSYGGSIMNTEAFF.

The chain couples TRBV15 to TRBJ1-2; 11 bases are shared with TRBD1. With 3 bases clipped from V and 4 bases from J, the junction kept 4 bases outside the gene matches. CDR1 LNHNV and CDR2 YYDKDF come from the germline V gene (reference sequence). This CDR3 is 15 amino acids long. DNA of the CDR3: TGTGCCACCAGCAGGAGGACAGGGGGCTTCTATGGCTACACCTTC. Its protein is CATSRRTGGFYGYTF.

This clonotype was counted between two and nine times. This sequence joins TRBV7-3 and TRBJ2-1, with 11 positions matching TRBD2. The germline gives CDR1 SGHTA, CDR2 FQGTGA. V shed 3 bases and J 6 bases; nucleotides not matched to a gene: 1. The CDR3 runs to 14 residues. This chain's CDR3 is CASSFGTSGNEQFF. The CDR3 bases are TGTGCCAGCAGCTTCGGGACTAGCGGCAATGAGCAGTTCTTC. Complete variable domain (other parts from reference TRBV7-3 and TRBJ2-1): GAGVSQTPSNKVTEKGKYVELRCDPISGHTALYWYRQSLGQGPEFLIYFQGTGAADDSGLPNDRFFAVRPEGSVSTLKIQRTERGDSAVYLCASSFGTSGNEQFFGPGTRLTVL.

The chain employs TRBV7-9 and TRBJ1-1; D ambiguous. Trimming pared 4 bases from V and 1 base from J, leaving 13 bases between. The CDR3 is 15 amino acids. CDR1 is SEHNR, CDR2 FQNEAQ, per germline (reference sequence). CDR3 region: CASSSDRTQNTEAFF. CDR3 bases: TGTGCCAGCAGCTCAGATCGGACCCAGAACACTGAAGCTTTCTTT.

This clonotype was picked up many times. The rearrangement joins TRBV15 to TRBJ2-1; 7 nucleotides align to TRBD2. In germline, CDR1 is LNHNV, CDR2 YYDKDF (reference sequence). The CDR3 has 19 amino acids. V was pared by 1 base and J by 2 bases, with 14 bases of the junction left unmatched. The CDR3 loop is CATSRGSIRAGDAYNEQFF. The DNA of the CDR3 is TGTGCCACCAGCAGAGGTTCCATCCGTGCGGGAGACGCCTACAATGAGCAGTTCTTC. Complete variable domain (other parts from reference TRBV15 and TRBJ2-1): DAMVIQNPRYQVTQFGKPVTLSCSQTLNHNVMYWYQQKSSQAPKLLFHYYDKDFNNEADTPDNFQSRRPNTSFCFLDIRSPGLGDTAMYLCATSRGSIRAGDAYNEQFFGPGTRLTVL.

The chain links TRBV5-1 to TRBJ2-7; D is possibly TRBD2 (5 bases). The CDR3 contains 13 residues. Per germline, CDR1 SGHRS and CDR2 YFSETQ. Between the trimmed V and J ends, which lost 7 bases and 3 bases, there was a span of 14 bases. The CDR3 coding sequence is TGCGCCAGCCATGAGGACGCGGGCTACGAGCAGTACTTC. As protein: CASHEDAGYEQYF.

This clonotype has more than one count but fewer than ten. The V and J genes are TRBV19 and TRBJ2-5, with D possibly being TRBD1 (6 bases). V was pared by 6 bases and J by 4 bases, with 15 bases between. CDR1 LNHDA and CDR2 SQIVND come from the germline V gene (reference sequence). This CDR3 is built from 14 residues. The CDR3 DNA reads TGTGCCAGTAGAAGTGAAGGGGGACGAGAGACCCAGTACTTC. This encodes CASRSEGGRETQYF.

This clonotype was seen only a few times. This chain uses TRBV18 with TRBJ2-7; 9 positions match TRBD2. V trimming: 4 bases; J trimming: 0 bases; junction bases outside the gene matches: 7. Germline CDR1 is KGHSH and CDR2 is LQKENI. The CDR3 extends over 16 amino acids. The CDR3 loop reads CASSLLGLASSYEQYF. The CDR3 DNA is TGTGCCAGCTCACTTTTAGGACTAGCGAGCTCCTACGAGCAGTACTTC.

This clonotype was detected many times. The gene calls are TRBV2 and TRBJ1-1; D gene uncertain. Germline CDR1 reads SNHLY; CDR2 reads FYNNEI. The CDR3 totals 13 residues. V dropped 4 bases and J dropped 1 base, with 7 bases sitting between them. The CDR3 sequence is CASSVQPNTEAFF. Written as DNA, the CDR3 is TGTGCCAGCAGTGTCCAGCCGAACACTGAAGCTTTCTTT.

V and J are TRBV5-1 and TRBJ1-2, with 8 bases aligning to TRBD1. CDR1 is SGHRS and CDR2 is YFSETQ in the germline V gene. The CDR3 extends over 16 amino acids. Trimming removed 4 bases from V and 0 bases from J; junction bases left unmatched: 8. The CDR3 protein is CASSGGTGHPNYGYTF. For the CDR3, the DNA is TGCGCCAGCAGCGGCGGGACAGGCCACCCTAACTATGGCTACACCTTC.

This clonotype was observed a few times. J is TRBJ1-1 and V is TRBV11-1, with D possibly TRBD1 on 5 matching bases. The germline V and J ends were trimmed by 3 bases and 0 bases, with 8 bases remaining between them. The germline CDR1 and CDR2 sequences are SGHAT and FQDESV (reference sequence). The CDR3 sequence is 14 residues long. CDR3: CASSLGPMNTEAFF. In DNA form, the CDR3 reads TGTGCCAGCAGCTTGGGACCTATGAACACTGAAGCTTTCTTT. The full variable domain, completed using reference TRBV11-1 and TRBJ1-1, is EAEVAQSPRYKITEKSQAVAFWCDPISGHATLYWYRQILGQGPELLVQFQDESVVDDSQLPKDRFSAERLKGVDSTLKIQPAELGDSAMYLCASSLGPMNTEAFFGQGTRLTVV.

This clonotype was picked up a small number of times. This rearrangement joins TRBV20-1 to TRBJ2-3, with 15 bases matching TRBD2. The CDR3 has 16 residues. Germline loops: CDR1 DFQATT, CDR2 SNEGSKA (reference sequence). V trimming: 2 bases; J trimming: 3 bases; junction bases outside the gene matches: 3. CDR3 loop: CSARKGLAGGTDTQYF. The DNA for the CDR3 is TGCAGTGCTAGAAAGGGACTAGCGGGAGGAACAGATACGCAGTATTTT.

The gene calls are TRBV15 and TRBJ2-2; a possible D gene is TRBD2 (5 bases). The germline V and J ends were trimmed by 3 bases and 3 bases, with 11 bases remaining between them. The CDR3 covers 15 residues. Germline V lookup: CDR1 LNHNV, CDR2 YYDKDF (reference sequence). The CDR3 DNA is TGTGCCACCAGCAGCGAGACTACCTACACCGGGGAGCTGTTTTTT. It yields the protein CATSSETTYTGELFF.

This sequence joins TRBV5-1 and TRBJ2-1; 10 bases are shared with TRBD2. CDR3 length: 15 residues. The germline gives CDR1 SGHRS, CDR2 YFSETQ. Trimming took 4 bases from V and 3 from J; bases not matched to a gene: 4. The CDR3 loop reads CASSEVAGGYNEQFF. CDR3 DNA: TGCGCCAGCAGCGAGGTAGCGGGGGGCTACAATGAGCAGTTCTTC.

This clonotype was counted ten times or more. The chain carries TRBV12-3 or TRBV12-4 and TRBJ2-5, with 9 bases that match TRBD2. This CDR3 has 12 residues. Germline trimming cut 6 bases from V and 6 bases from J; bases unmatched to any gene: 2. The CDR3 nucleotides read TGTGCCAGCAGCGGACTAGCGAAGACCCAGTACTTC. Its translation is CASSGLAKTQYF.

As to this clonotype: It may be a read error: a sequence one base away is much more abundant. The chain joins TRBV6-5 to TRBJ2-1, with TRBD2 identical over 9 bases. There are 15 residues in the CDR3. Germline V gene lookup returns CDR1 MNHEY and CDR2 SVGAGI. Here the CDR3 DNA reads TGTGCCAGCAGTCGACTAGCGGTCTCCTACAATGAGCAGTTATTC. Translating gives CASSRLAVSYNEQLF.

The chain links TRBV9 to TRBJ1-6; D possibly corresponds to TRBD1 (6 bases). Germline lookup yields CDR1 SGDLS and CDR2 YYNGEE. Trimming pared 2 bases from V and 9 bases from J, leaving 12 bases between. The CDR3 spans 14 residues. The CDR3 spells CASSVRQASSPLHF. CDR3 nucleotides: TGTGCCAGCAGCGTTCGACAGGCTTCTTCACCCCTCCACTTT. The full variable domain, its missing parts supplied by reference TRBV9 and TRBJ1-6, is DSGVTQTPKHLITATGQRVTLRCSPRSGDLSVYWYQQSLDQGLQFLIQYYNGEERAKGNILERFSAQQFPDLHSELNLSSLELGDSALYFCASSVRQASSPLHFGNGTRLTVT.

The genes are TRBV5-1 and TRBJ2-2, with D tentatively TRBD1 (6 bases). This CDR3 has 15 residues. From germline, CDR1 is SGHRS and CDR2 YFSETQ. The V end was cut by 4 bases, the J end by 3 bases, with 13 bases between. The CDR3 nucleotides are TGCGCCAGCAGCATGTGGGACACGGACACCGGGGAGCTGTTTTTT. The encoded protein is CASSMWDTDTGELFF.

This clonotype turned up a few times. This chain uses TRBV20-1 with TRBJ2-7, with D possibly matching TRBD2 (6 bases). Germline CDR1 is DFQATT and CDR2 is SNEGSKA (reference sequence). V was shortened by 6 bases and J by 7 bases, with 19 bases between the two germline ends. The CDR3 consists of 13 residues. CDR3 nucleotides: TGCAGTGCCCTCGGTCCTGCGGGGCTTGAGCAGTACTTC. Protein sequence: CSALGPAGLEQYF.

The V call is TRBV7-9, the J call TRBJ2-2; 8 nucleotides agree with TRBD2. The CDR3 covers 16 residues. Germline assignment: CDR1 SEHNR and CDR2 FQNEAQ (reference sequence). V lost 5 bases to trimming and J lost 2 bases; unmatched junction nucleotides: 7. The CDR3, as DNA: TGTGCCAGCAGCCGCCGGGGGGGGCTCAACACCGGGGAGCTGTTTTTT. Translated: CASSRRGGLNTGELFF.